This T cell receptor (beta chain) was retrieved from a study of shared T cell receptors in the human thymus. Profiling relied on immunoSEQ multiplex PCR, and the TCRdb table lists in-frame clones only, not all of them. The data show fewer than 700,000 clones, 85% to 90% seen once. The V end lost 0 bases, the J end lost 4 bases, and 4 bases lay between the germline ends. The CDR3 is 13 residues long. CDR1 is MNHEY and CDR2 is SMNVEV in the germline V gene (reference sequence). In addition, the sample was reused for a study of human thymus T cells. From that paper: Corrective heart surgery yielded resections, and these provided the thymus tissue. Blood and thymic repertoires both appeared biased in V and J gene usage.

The receptor comes from a boy less than two years old with a congenital heart defect. This chain links TRBV27 with TRBJ1-5; D is unclear. Sequenced material: thymocytes. The CDR3: CASSLSRNQPQHF. The CDR3 nucleotides are TGTGCCAGCAGTTTATCCCGTAATCAGCCCCAGCATTTT.